The clone carrying this T cell receptor beta chain was observed many times. What it recognizes is unknown. Unique molecular identifiers were added to individual cDNA molecules. Each CDR3 protein is one row after TCRdb ran MiXCR on the 5' RACE reads. The repertoire has tens of thousands of distinct CDR3 sequences, 9.3% of them found once; the top ten carry 20% to 25%. The ends were cut back, 6 bases at V and 5 bases at J, with 10 bases in the middle. The CDR3 is made up of 12 amino acids. Germline CDR1 is SEHNR and CDR2 is FQNEAQ (reference sequence). The sample originates from a study of early T cells in non-severe SARS-CoV-2 infection. Study in general: Bulk RNA from unsorted whole blood was sequenced; chains were unpaired. Points from the study as a whole: Sequences matched to VDJdb favored anti-spike CD8 responses, while private and CD4 specificities were missed.

The sample taken for sequencing was whole blood. This rearrangement joins TRBV7-9 to TRBJ1-2; D ambiguous. This receptor was obtained from an adult who was a healthcare worker with PCR-confirmed SARS-CoV-2 infection or an uninfected control (not recorded which). This CDR3 is CASSGQDYGYTF. CDR3 coding DNA: TGTGCCAGCAGTGGGCAGGATTATGGCTACACCTTC.